A single sample is the source of the 17 T cell receptor beta chains below, sequenced in a study of blood T cell repertoires in COVID-19 (dated by TCRdb to about 2020). The library was obtained by the immunoSEQ multiplex PCR assay. Sourced from immuneACCESS, this table was stored by TCRdb with only in-frame sequences that have V and J called. A share of the clones is absent; for the studies checked, an unresolved V gene accounts for under half, and the remainder has no known explanation. This sample has 250,000 to 350,000 clones in its table, and about nine tenths of those were observed once. The ten largest clones capture about 3% of the sample. The sequencing input was peripheral blood. All receptors come from a woman aged 30 to 39 with active or convalescent COVID-19.

J is TRBJ1-2 and V is TRBV5-1, with D possibly matching TRBD1 (6 bases). This CDR3 region has 15 residues. CDR1 SGHRS and CDR2 YFSETQ come from the germline V gene. Trimming shortened V by 6 bases and J by 4 bases, and 19 bases separated the two germline ends. The CDR3 region is CASKLTPGEGYGYTF. CDR3 in DNA: TGCGCCAGCAAATTGACACCAGGGGAAGGCTATGGCTACACCTTC.

The rearrangement links TRBV7-2 to TRBJ1-6, with 8 bases that match TRBD1. The V gene end was trimmed by 1 base and the J gene end by 14 bases; junction bases not matched to a gene: 13. CDR1 and CDR2 (germline): SGHTA, FQGNSA. This CDR3 has 16 amino acids. CDR3 sequence: CASSLERTGRFGALHF. CDR3 nucleotides: TGTGCCAGCAGCTTAGAAAGGACAGGGAGATTCGGGGCCCTCCACTTT.

The chain uses TRBV19 and TRBJ1-5, with D tentatively TRBD1 (6 bases). The ends were cut back, 10 bases at V and 2 bases at J, with 18 bases in the middle. The CDR3 has 15 amino acids. CDR1 LNHDA and CDR2 SQIVND come from the germline V gene (reference sequence). DNA of the CDR3: TGTGCCACTAAGCAGGGGTCAGGGGGCAATCAGCCCCAGCATTTT. Its protein product is CATKQGSGGNQPQHF.

This clone was detected once. V is TRBV6-2 or TRBV6-3 and J is TRBJ1-5, with TRBD1 matching 9 bases. Germline values: CDR1 MNHEY, CDR2 SVGEGT. This CDR3 contains 14 residues. J lost 7 bases, V lost 1 base, and 2 bases had no gene match. The CDR3 loop is CASSYFTGGQPQHF. CDR3 DNA: TGTGCCAGCAGTTACTTCACAGGGGGCCAGCCCCAGCATTTT.

The gene calls are TRBV2 and TRBJ1-6, with D possibly TRBD1 on 5 matching bases. Between the trimmed V and J ends, which lost 7 bases and 0 bases, there was a span of 7 bases. The CDR3 runs 14 residues. Germline lookup yields CDR1 SNHLY and CDR2 FYNNEI. CDR3: CASKGLSYNSPLHF. For the CDR3, the DNA is TGTGCCAGCAAGGGACTCTCCTATAATTCACCCCTCCACTTT.

This clone was seen only once. The chain carries TRBV7-6 and TRBJ1-2; D gene uncertain. V lost 1 base, J lost 12 bases, and 18 bases lay in between. Looked up from germline, CDR1 is SGHVS and CDR2 is FNYEAQ. This CDR3 spans 14 amino acids. The CDR3 DNA follows: TGTGCCAGCAGCTTAGAACCCAAACGGGGTTTCAACACCTTC. This codes for CASSLEPKRGFNTF. Full variable domain (missing parts from reference TRBV7-6 and TRBJ1-2): GAGVSQSPRYKVTKRGQDVALRCDPISGHVSLYWYRQALGQGPEFLTYFNYEAQQDKSGLPNDRFSAERPEGSISTLTIQRTEQRDSAMYRCASSLEPKRGFNTFGSGTRLTVV.

This chain uses TRBV28 with TRBJ2-7; D is possibly TRBD2 (5 bases). Germline V gene data show CDR1 as MDHEN and CDR2 as SYDVKM. Trimming stripped 2 bases from V and 6 bases from J, with 8 bases between. The CDR3 extends over 12 amino acids. The CDR3 DNA sequence: TGTGCCAGCAGTTTAGGTCGGGGCGAGCAGTACTTC. Translating it yields CASSLGRGEQYF.

This rearrangement joins TRBV30 to TRBJ2-1; 10 nucleotides agree with TRBD2. This CDR3 comprises 17 residues. J was trimmed by 4 bases and V by 2 bases; bases with no gene match: 11. Germline CDR1 reads GTSNPN; CDR2 reads SVGIG (reference sequence). CDR3 nucleotide sequence: TGTGCCTGGAGTCGAACTAGCGGGGAGTCGAGGTACAATGAGCAGTTCTTC. Protein: CAWSRTSGESRYNEQFF.

V usage is TRBV12-3 or TRBV12-4 and J usage is TRBJ1-2, with 7 bases aligning to TRBD1. There are 13 residues in the CDR3. The V segment lost 10 bases and the J segment 4 bases; nucleotides outside the gene matches: 9. The CDR3, as DNA: TGTGCCACCAGGGGCAGGGGGTCCTATGGCTACACCTTC. Its protein product is CATRGRGSYGYTF.

This chain links TRBV7-2 with TRBJ1-1; maybe TRBD1 (6 bases). Trimming took 8 bases from V and 3 from J, leaving 16 bases between them. The CDR3 covers 14 residues. CDR1 and CDR2 (germline): SGHTA, FQGNSA. The CDR3 loop reads CASLENTGYTEAFF. CDR3 in DNA: TGTGCCAGCCTCGAGAATACAGGGTACACTGAAGCTTTCTTT.

The rearrangement uses TRBV29-1 and TRBJ1-1; D is undetermined. The V end lost 3 bases, the J end lost 0 bases, and 8 bases lay between the germline ends. CDR3 length: 13 amino acids. The V gene's germline CDR1 is SQVTM and CDR2 ANQGSEA. CDR3 residues: CSVDRQMNTEAFF. The CDR3 DNA reads TGCAGCGTTGATCGACAAATGAACACTGAAGCTTTCTTT.

The J gene is TRBJ2-1, the V gene TRBV11-3, with D perhaps matching TRBD2 (5 bases). CDR3 length: 13 amino acids. Looked up from germline, CDR1 is SGHNT and CDR2 is YENEEA. Trimming pared 3 bases from V and 10 bases from J, leaving 13 bases between. The CDR3 DNA sequence: TGTGCCAGCAGCTTTACCGGGGTAGGGGAGCAGTTCTTC. Protein product: CASSFTGVGEQFF. The complete variable domain, with remaining parts taken from reference TRBV11-3 and TRBJ2-1, reads EAGVVQSPRYKIIEKKQPVAFWCNPISGHNTLYWYLQNLGQGPELLIRYENEEAVDDSQLPKDRFSAERLKGVDSTLKIQPAELGDSAVYLCASSFTGVGEQFFGPGTRLTVL.

The V and J genes are TRBV18 and TRBJ2-1, with D possibly being TRBD2 (7 bases). The CDR3 runs to 15 residues. Trimming took off 2 bases at V and 8 bases at J, with 16 bases between the two ends. Germline CDR1 is KGHSH and CDR2 is LQKENI. The chain's CDR3 is CASSPGGGPLDEQFF. In nucleotides, the CDR3 is TGTGCCAGCTCACCAGGGGGGGGCCCTTTGGATGAGCAGTTCTTC.

The genes are TRBV28 and TRBJ1-1, with no clear D. V shed 6 bases and J shed 4 bases, with 12 bases lying between them. Germline V CDR1 and CDR2: MDHEN, SYDVKM. The length of the CDR3 is 13 residues. CDR3 region: CASRREESTEAFF. The CDR3 region has the DNA TGTGCCAGCAGGAGGGAAGAGAGCACTGAAGCTTTCTTT.

This chain uses TRBV7-2 with TRBJ2-7, with D unclear. The V end was cut by 3 bases, the J end by 2 bases, with 8 bases between. Germline values: CDR1 SGHTA, CDR2 FQGNSA. CDR3 size: 13 residues. The DNA for the CDR3 is TGTGCCAGCAGCTTGTACAATGCCTACGAGCAGTACTTC. Its protein product is CASSLYNAYEQYF.

This clone was seen only a few times. This rearrangement joins TRBV5-6 to TRBJ1-1, with D possibly being TRBD1 (6 bases). V shed 4 bases and J shed 0 bases, with 13 bases lying between them. CDR3 size: 15 residues. From germline, CDR1 is SGHDT and CDR2 YYEEEE. CDR3: CASSLGGGMNTEAFF. The CDR3, as DNA: TGTGCCAGCAGCCTGGGAGGGGGTATGAACACTGAAGCTTTCTTT.

The chain carries TRBV2 and TRBJ2-4; D is possibly TRBD2 (5 bases). The CDR3 has 18 residues. V lost 6 bases, J lost 1 base, and 22 bases lay in between. The germline gives CDR1 SNHLY, CDR2 FYNNEI. CDR3 in amino acids: CASRPPGSPTRAKNIQYF. The CDR3 DNA reads as TGTGCCAGCAGACCTCCGGGATCACCTACGAGGGCCAAAAACATTCAGTACTTC.